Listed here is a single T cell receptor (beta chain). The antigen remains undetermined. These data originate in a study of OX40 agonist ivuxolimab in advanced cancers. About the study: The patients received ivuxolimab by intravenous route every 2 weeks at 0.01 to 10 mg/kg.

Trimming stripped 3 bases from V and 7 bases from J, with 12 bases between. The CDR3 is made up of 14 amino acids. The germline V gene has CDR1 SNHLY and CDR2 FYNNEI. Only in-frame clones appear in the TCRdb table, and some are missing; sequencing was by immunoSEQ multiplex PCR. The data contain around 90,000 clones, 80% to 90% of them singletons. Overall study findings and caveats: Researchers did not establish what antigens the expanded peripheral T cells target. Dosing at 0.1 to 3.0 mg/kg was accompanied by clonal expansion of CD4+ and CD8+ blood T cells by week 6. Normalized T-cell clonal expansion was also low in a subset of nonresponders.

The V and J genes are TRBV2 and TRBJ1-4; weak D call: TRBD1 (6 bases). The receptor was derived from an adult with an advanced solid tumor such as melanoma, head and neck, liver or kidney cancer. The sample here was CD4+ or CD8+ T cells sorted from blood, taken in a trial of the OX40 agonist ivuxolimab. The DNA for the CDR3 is TGTGCCAGCAGTGATGATGGGGGCCGTGAAAAACTGTTTTTT. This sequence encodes CASSDDGGREKLFF.